This TCR beta chain was identified during a study of somatic mutations in cytotoxic T cells in rheumatoid arthritis. Study-wide results and caveats: For about an eighth of the roughly 60 patients, a single CD8+ clone accounted for more than 20% of CD8+ cells.

Between the trimmed V and J ends, which lost 9 bases and 3 bases, there was a span of 12 bases. Germline-derived CDR1 and CDR2 are MNHEY and SVGAGI. This CDR3 spans 13 amino acids. Isolation of CD4+ and CD8+ cells used positive magnetic bead selection, with purity checked by flow cytometry. The repertoire was sequenced with immunoSEQ multiplex PCR; TCRdb's copy has only in-frame clones and lacks some. The table includes around 16,000 clones, approximately 75% detected once. A note on this clone: Its antigen is not identified.

Source material: CD8+ T cells sorted from blood. The chain joins TRBV6-5 to TRBJ2-1; TRBD2 is a possible D gene (5 bases). This clonotype was sampled from an adult with rheumatoid arthritis. The CDR3: CASTAGLYNEQFF. In DNA form, the CDR3 reads TGTGCCAGTACCGCTGGACTCTACAATGAGCAGTTCTTC.